Sequencing of this T cell receptor (beta chain) was carried out in a study of shared clonotypes between healthy human individuals. In the study overall: The composition of the donors was a couple of women and a few men aged 18 to 49. CD4 naive and memory got three plates each, CD8 naive two, CD8 memory one.

Turning to this clone: Other nucleotide sequences from this sample produce the same CDR3.

Per the germline V gene, CDR1 is SGHVS and CDR2 is FQNEAQ. This CDR3 has 14 residues. V shed 5 bases and J 4 bases; nucleotides not matched to a gene: 5. The donors were all Caucasian adults (living in Nashville, Tennessee). Profiling relied on immunoSEQ multiplex PCR, and the TCRdb table lists in-frame clones only, not all of them. The sample records 1,400,000 or so clones, approximately 98.5% being singletons. This chain connects TRBV7-8 to TRBJ2-5; TRBD1 matches 9 bases. Sequencing used naive CD4+ T cells sorted from blood. The subset: CD45RA+ positively selected. The sequence was obtained from a man aged 25-40 years in good health. The CDR3 is CASSPLTGGETQYF. In DNA, the CDR3 is TGTGCCAGCAGCCCGTTGACAGGGGGAGAGACCCAGTACTTC.